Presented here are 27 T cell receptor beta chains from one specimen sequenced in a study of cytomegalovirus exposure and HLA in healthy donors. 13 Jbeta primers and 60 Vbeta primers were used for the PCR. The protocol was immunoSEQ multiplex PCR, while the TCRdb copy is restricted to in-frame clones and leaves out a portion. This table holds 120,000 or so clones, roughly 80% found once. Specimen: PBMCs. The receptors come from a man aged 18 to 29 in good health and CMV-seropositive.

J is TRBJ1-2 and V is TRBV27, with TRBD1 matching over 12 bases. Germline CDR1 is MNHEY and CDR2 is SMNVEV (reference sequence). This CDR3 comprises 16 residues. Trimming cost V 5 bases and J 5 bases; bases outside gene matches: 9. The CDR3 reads CASSLNRDRGLYGYTF. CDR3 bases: TGTGCCAGCAGTCTAAATCGGGACAGGGGGCTGTATGGCTACACCTTC.

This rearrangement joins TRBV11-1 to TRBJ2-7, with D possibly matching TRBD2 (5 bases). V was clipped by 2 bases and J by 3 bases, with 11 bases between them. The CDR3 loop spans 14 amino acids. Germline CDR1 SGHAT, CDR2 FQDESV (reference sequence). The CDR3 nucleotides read TGTGCCAGCAGCTTACGGACTTTGAACTACGAGCAGTACTTC. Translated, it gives CASSLRTLNYEQYF.

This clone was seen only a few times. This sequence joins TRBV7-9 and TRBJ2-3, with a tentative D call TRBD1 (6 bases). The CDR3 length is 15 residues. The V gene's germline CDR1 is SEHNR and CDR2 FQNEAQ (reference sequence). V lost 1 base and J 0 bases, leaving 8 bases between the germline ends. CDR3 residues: CASSLVQGSTDTQYF. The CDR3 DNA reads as TGTGCCAGCAGCTTAGTTCAGGGGAGCACAGATACGCAGTATTTT.

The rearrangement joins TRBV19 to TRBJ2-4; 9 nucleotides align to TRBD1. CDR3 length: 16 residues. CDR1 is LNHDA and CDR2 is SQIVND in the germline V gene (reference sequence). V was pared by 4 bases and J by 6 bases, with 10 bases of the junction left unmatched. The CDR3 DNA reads TGTGCCAGTAGTACCGGGACAGGGCAATTTGGAAACATTCAGTACTTC. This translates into CASSTGTGQFGNIQYF. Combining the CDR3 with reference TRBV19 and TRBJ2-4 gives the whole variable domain DGGITQSPKYLFRKEGQNVTLSCEQNLNHDAMYWYRQDPGQGLRLIYYSQIVNDFQKGDIAEGYSVSREKKESFPLTVTSAQKNPTAFYLCASSTGTGQFGNIQYFGAGTRLSVL.

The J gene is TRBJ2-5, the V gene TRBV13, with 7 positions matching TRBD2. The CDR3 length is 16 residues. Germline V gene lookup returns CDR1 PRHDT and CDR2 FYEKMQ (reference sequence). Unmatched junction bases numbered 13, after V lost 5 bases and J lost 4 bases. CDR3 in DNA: TGTGCCAGCAGCACCCGGGACTACGATAGATTAGAGACCCAGTACTTC. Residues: CASSTRDYDRLETQYF.

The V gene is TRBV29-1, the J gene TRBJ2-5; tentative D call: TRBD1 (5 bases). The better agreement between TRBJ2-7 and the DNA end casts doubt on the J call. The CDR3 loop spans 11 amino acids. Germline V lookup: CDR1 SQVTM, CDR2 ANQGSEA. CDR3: CSAVRGGEQYF. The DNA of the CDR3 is TGCAGCGCCGTTAGGGGTGGCGAGCAGTACTTC.

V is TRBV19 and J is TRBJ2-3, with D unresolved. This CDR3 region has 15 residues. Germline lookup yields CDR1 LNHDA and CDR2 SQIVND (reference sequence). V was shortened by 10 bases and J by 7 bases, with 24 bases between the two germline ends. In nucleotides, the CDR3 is TGTGCCACCGAGACACGTAAAAGACCCGCAAATACGCAGTATTTT. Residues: CATETRKRPANTQYF.

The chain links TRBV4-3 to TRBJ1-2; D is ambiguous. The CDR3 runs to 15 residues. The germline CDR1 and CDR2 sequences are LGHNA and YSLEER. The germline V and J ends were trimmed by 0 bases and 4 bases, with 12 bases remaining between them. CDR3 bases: TGCGCCAGCAGCCAAGATTGGTCAGATACCTATGGCTACACCTTC. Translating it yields CASSQDWSDTYGYTF.

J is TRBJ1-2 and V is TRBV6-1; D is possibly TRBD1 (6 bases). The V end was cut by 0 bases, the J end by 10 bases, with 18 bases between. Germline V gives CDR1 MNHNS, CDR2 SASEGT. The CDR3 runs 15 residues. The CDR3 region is CASSEALTGDLFYTF. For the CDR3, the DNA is TGTGCCAGCAGTGAAGCGCTGACAGGCGATCTTTTCTACACCTTC.

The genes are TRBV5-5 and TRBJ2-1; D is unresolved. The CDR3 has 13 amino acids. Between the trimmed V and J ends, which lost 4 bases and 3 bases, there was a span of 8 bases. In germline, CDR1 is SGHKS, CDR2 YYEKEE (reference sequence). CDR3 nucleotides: TGTGCCAGCAGCCTGACTGGCTACAATGAGCAGTTCTTC. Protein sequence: CASSLTGYNEQFF.

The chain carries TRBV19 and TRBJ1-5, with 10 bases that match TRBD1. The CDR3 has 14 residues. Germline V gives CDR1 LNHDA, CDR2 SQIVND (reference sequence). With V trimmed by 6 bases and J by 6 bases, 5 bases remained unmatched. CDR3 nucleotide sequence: TGTGCCAGTAGAGACGACAGGGGGCCTCAGCCCCAGCATTTT. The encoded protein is CASRDDRGPQPQHF.

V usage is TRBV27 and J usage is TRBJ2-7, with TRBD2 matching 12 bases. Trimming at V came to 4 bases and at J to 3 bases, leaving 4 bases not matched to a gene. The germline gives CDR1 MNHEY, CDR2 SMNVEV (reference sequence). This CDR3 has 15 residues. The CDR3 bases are TGTGCCAGCAGTTGGACTAGCGGGGAAATCTACGAGCAGTACTTC. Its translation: CASSWTSGEIYEQYF.

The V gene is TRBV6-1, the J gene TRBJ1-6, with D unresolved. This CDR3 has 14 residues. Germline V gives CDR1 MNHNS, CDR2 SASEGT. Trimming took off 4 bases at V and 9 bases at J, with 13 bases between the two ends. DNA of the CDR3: TGTGCCAGCAGTGGGGAGGACTGGGGTTCACCCCTCCACTTT. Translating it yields CASSGEDWGSPLHF.

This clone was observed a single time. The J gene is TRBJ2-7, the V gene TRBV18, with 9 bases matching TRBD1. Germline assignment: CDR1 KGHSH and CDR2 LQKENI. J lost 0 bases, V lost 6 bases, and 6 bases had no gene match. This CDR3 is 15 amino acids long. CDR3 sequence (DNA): TGTGCCAGCTCCCCCGGGACAGGGACCTCCTACGAGCAGTACTTC. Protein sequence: CASSPGTGTSYEQYF.

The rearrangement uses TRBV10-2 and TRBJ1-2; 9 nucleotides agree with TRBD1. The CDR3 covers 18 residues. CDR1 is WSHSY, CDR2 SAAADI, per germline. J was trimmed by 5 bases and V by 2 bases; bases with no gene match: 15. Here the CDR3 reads CASSEPQTRDRVSYGYTF. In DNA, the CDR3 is TGCGCCAGCAGTGAGCCTCAAACCCGGGACAGGGTATCGTATGGCTACACCTTC.

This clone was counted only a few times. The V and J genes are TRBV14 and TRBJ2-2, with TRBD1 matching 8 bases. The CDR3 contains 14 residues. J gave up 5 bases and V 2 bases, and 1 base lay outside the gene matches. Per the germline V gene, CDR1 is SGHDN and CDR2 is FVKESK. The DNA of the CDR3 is TGTGCCAGCAGCCAACACAGGGGGACCGGGGAGCTGTTTTTT. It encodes CASSQHRGTGELFF.

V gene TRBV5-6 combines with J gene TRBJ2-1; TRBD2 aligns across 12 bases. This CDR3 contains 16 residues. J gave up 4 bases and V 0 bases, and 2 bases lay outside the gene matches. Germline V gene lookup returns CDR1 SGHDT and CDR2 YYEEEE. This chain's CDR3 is CASSLVLAGGYNEQFF. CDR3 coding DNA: TGTGCCAGCAGCTTGGTCCTAGCGGGAGGGTACAATGAGCAGTTCTTC. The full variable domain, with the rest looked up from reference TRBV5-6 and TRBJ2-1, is DAGVTQSPTHLIKTRGQQVTLRCSPKSGHDTVSWYQQALGQGPQFIFQYYEEEERQRGNFPDRFSGHQFPNYSSELNVNALLLGDSALYLCASSLVLAGGYNEQFFGPGTRLTVL.

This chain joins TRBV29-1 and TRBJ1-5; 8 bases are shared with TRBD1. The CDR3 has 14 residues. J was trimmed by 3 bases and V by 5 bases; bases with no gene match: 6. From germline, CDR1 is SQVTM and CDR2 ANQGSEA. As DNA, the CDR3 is TGCAGCGTTACACAGGGGGGGGCCAATCAGCCCCAGCATTTT. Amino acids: CSVTQGGANQPQHF.

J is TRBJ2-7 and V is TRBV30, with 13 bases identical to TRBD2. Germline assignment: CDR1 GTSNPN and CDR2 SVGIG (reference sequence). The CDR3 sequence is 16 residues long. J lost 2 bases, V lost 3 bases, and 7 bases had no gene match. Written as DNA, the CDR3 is TGTGCCTGGAGACCCACCACTAGCGGGAGGGCCTACGAGCAGTACTTC. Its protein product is CAWRPTTSGRAYEQYF.

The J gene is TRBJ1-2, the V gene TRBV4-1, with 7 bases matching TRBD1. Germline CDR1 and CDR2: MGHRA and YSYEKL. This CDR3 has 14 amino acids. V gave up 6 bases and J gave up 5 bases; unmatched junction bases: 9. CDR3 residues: CASRTPGQIYGYTF. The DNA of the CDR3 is TGCGCCAGCAGAACCCCGGGACAGATTTATGGCTACACCTTC.

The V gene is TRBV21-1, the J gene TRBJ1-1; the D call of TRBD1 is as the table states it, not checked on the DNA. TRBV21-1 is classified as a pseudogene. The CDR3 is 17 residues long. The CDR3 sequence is CASSKPDRRNLYTEAFF. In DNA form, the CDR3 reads TGTGCCAGCAGCAAGCCGGACAGACGAAACCTCTACACTGAAGCTTTCTTT.

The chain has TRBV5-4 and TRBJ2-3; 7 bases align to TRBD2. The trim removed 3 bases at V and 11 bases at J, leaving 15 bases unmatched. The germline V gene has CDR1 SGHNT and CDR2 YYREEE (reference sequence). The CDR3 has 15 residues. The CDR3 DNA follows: TGTGCCAGCAGCTGGACCTCTTCAAGCGGGGAGAGGCAGTATTTT. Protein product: CASSWTSSSGERQYF.

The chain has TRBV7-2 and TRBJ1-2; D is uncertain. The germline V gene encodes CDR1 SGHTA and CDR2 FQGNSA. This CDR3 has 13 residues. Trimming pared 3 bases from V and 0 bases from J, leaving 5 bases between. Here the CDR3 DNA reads TGTGCCAGCAGCTTGGAGCCTAACTATGGCTACACCTTC. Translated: CASSLEPNYGYTF.

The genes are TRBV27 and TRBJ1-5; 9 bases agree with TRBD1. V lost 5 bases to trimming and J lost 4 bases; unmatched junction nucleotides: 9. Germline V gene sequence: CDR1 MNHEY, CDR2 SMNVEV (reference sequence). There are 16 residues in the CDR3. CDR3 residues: CASSETGTGFNQPQHF. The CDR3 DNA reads TGTGCCAGCAGTGAAACCGGGACAGGGTTTAATCAGCCCCAGCATTTT.

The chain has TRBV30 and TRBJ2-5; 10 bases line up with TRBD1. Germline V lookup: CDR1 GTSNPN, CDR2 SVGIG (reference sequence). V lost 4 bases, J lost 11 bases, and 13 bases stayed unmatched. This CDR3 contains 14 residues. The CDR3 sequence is CAWTRDRGGLEQYF. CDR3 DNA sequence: TGTGCCTGGACAAGGGACAGGGGCGGATTGGAGCAGTACTTC.

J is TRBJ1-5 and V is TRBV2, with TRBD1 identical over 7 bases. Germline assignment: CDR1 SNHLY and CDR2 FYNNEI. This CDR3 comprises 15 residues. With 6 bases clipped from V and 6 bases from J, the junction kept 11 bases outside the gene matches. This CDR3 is CASSSRGPETQPQHF. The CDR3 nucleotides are TGTGCCAGCAGCTCTAGGGGGCCCGAGACTCAGCCCCAGCATTTT.

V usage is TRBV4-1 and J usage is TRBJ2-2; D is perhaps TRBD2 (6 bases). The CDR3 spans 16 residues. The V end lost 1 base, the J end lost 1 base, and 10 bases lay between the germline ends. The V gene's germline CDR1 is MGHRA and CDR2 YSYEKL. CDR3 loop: CASSQGSSENTGELFF. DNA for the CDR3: TGCGCCAGCAGCCAAGGATCTAGCGAGAACACCGGGGAGCTGTTTTTT.